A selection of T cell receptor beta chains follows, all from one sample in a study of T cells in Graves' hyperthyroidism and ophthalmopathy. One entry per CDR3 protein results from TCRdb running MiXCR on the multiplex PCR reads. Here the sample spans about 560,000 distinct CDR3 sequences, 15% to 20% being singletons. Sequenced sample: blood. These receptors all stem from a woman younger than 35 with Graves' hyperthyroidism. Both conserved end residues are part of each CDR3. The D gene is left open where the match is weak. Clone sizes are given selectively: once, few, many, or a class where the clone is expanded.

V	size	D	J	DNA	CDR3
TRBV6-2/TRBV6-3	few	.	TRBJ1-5	TGTGCCAGCAGCCACGACATGTATCAGCCCCAGCATTTT	CASSHDMYQPQHF
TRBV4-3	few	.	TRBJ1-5	TGCGCCAGCAGCCAGACTCAGGGCAGTAAACAGCCCCAGCATTTT	CASSQTQGSKQPQHF
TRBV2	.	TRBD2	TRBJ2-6	TGTGCCAGCAGTGAAGAGCGGACTAGCGGGAGCACTGGGGCCAACGTCCTGACTTTC	CASSEERTSGSTGANVLTF
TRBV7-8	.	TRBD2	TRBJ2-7	TGTGCCAGCAGCTTTAGCGGGAGTCCCGAGCAGTACTTC	CASSFSGSPEQYF
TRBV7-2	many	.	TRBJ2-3	TGTGCCAGCTCAGCGCGGGGTCGAGCAGATACGCAGTATTTT	CASSARGRADTQYF
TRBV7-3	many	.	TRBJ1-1	TGTGCCAGCAGCCTACAGGGAGGGCGGACTGAAGCTTTCTTT	CASSLQGGRTEAFF
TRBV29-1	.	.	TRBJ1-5	TGCAGCGTAGTCGGGACTCCAAATGGGCCCCAGCATTTT	CSVVGTPNGPQHF
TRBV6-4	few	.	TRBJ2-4	TGTGCCAGCAGTGACTCAAACATTCAGTACTTC	CASSDSNIQYF
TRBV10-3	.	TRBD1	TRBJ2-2	TGTGCCATCCTGCGGGACAGGGATACCGGGGAGCTGTTTTTT	CAILRDRDTGELFF
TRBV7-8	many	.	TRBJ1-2	TGTGCCAGCAGCTTAGGAGGGGATCATGGCTACACCTTC	CASSLGGDHGYTF
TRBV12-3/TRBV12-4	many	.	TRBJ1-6	TGTGCCAGCGAGCTAGGTAGCTCCTATAATTCACCCCTCCACTTT	CASELGSSYNSPLHF
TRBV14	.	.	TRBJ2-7	TGTGCCAGCAGCCAAGTGTACGGACTCTACGAGCAGTACTTC	CASSQVYGLYEQYF
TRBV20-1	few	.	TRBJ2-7	TGCAGTGCTCCACCCGGGACTCCCCCCTACGAGCAGTACTTC	CSAPPGTPPYEQYF
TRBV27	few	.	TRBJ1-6	TGTGCCAGCAGTTTATCTCCAGGGACGGGATCACCCCTCCACTTT	CASSLSPGTGSPLHF
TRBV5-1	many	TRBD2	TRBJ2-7	TGCGCCAGCAGCGGTAGCGGGGGCTACGAGCAGTACTTC	CASSGSGGYEQYF
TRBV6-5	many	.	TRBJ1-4	TGTGCCAGCAGTTACTCGATTCGGGCTGTTAATGAAAAACTGTTTTTT	CASSYSIRAVNEKLFF
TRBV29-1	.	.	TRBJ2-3	TGCAGCGTTGTCACAGTGCGAAATACGCAGTATTTT	CSVVTVRNTQYF
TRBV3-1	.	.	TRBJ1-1	TGTGCCAGCAGCCCCCTCGCGGGGGGCCTCACTGAAGCTTTCTTT	CASSPLAGGLTEAFF
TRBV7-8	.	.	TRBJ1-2	TGTGCCAGCAGCGACAGGATGGGTGGCTACACCTTC	CASSDRMGGYTF
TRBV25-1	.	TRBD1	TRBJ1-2	TGTGCCAGCAGTGCGGAGGACAGGGGCCGCTATGGCTACACCTTC	CASSAEDRGRYGYTF
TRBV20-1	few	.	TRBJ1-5	TGCAGTGCTAGAGATTTGCATTATAGCAATCAGCCCCAGCATTTT	CSARDLHYSNQPQHF
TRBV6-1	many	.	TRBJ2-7	TGTGCCAGCGTAACATTGGGGATTCCCTTTGCCTACGAGCAGTACTTC	CASVTLGIPFAYEQYF
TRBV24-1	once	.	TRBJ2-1	TGTGCCACCAGAGGGATAGGCAGTGAGCAGTTCTTC	CATRGIGSEQFF
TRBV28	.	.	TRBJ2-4	TGTGCCAGCAGTAAACTCGTCTACTTAAAAATAGCCAAAAACATTCAGTACTTC	CASSKLVYLKIAKNIQYF
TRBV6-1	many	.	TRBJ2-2	TGTGCCAGCAGTTCTGAGGGGGGCCTAAGACCCGGGGAGCTGTTTTTT	CASSSEGGLRPGELFF
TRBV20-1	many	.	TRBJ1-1	TGCAGTGCCACATACTGGGGGGGGAGAGACACTGAAGCTTTCTTT	CSATYWGGRDTEAFF
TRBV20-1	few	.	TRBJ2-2	TGCAGTGCTAGGTCGGGTCAGAACACCGGGGAGCTGTTTTTT	CSARSGQNTGELFF
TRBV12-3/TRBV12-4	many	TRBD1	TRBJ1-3	TGTGCCAGCAGTTTAGGATCGGGACAGGGAAACTCTGGAAACACCATATATTTT	CASSLGSGQGNSGNTIYF
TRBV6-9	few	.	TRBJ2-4	TGTGCCAGCAGTTACGGGCTAGCCAAAAACATTCAGCACTTC	CASSYGLAKNIQHF